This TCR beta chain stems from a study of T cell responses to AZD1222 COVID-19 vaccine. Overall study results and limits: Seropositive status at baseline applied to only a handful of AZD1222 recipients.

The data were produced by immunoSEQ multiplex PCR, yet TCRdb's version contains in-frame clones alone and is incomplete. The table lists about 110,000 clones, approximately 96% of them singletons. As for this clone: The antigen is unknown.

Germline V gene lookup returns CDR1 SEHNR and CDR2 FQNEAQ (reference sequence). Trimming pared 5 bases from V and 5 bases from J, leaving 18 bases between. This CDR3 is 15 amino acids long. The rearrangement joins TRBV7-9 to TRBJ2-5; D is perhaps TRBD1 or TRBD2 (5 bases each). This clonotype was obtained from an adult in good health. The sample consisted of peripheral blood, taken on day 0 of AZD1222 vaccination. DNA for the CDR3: TGTGCCAGCAGCCCAGAGGGGTCAGGGAAGGAGACCCAGTACTTC. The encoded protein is CASSPEGSGKETQYF.